The rows below give T cell receptor beta chains drawn from one sample of a study of blood T cell repertoires in COVID-19. Data came from immunoSEQ multiplex PCR; TCRdb stores just in-frame clones and leaves some out. The sample yields 60,000 or so clones, 60% to 85% seen once. Sequenced input: peripheral blood. The receptors here all came from a human donor in a cohort sampled during active COVID-19. CDR3s include the opening cysteine and the closing phenylalanine or tryptophan. The order of the fields is J gene, V gene, clone size, D gene, CDR3 DNA, CDR3 protein. D genes are given only for firm matches. For some rows the clone size is stated as once, few or many, or as a class when expanded; others skip it.

TRBJ2-6 TRBV19 - - TGTGCCAGTGGACAGTACTCTGGGGCCAACGTCCTGACTTTC CASGQYSGANVLTF
TRBJ1-5 TRBV27 - - TGTGCCAGCAGTTCCCTCAATCAGCCCCAGCATTTT CASSSLNQPQHF
TRBJ1-2 TRBV18 - TRBD1 TGTGCCAGCTTTCCGACAGGGGCAGCTAACTATGGCTACACCTTC CASFPTGAANYGYTF
TRBJ1-1 TRBV27 - TRBD1 TGTGCCAGCAGTTTAGTGACAGGGGGCCTCACTGAAGCTTTCTTT CASSLVTGGLTEAFF
TRBJ1-2 TRBV12-3/TRBV12-4 - - TGTGCCAGCAGGATGCAACAGGTGCCTGGCTACACCTTC CASRMQQVPGYTF
TRBJ1-1 TRBV27 - - TGTGCCAGCAAAGAGAATTCCATGAACACTGAAGCTTTCTTT CASKENSMNTEAFF
TRBJ1-6 TRBV5-4 - - TGTGCCAGCAGCTTCGCAGACTATAATTCACCCCTCCACTTT CASSFADYNSPLHF
TRBJ1-5 TRBV7-8 few - TGTGCCAGCAGCACCCAAAGAGGGGGGGTAGGAGGCAATCAGCCCCAGCATTTT CASSTQRGGVGGNQPQHF
TRBJ2-7 TRBV7-2 - TRBD1 TGTGCCAGCAGCTTAACGGGACAGGGGGTATACGAGCAGTACTTC CASSLTGQGVYEQYF
TRBJ2-7 TRBV6-2/TRBV6-3 - TRBD1 TGTGCCAGCAGCCTATCCGGGACAGGGCCCTACGAGCAGTACTTC CASSLSGTGPYEQYF
TRBJ1-4 TRBV28 once - TGTGCCAGCAGCTTTTTCCCGCCCCGGACAGCAGTTCGCGAAAAACTGTTTTTT CASSFFPPRTAVREKLFF
TRBJ2-7 TRBV6-6 - TRBD2 TGTGCCAGCAGTCCTCTCTCGGGCGGGAGTTTCTACGAGCAGTACTTC CASSPLSGGSFYEQYF